The clone carrying this T cell receptor (beta chain) was detected only a few times. Together with thyroid ultrasound, orbital computed tomography, serum thyroxine and TRAb, clinical symptoms were used for diagnoses. This sample was taken from a study of T cells in Graves' hyperthyroidism and ophthalmopathy. The germline CDR1 and CDR2 sequences are SEHNR and FQNEAQ (reference sequence). This CDR3 spans 16 amino acids. The J segment lost 5 bases and the V segment lost 0 bases, leaving 8 bases of the junction unmatched. Amplified TCR beta CDR3 regions derived from RNA transcripts. A first-round RT-PCR of the TCR CDR3 used the HTBI primer set. Using its own MiXCR run on the multiplex PCR reads, TCRdb lists one record per CDR3 protein. The table records 660,000 or so distinct CDR3 sequences, around 21% of them present only once.

The TCR comes from a man aged 25-45 years with Graves' ophthalmopathy. Material: blood. V is TRBV7-9 and J is TRBJ1-2, with 8 bases lining up with TRBD1. The CDR3 nucleotides read TGTGCCAGCAGCTTAGCCCTCAGGGGGCTGTTATATGGCTACACCTTC. Translated, it gives CASSLALRGLLYGYTF.